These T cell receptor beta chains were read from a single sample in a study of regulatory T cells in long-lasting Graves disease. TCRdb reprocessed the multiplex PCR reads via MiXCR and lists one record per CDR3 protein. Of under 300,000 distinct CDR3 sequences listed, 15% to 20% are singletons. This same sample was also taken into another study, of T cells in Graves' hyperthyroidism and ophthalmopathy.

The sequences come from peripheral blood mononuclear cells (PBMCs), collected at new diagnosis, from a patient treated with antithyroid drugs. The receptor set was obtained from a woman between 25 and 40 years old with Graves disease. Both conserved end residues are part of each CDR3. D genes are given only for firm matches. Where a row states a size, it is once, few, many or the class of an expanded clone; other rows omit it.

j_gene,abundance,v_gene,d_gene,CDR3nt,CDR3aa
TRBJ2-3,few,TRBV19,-,TGTGCCAGTAGCCATCTGAGGGTTCCAGATACGCAGTATTTT,CASSHLRVPDTQYF
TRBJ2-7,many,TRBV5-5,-,TGTGCCAGCAGCTTGGATGCCGCCAGGGGGGACGAGCAGTACTTC,CASSLDAARGDEQYF
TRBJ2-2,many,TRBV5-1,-,TGCGCCAGCAAGCAAGACGGGGGCCGGAACACCGGGGAGCTGTTTTTT,CASKQDGGRNTGELFF
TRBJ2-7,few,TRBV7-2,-,TGTGCCAGCAGCTTACGAGGGGGGGCCGCTATTTACGAGCAGTACTTC,CASSLRGGAAIYEQYF
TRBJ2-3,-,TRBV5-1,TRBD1,TGCGCCAGCAGCATCGGACAGGGGTTGACAGATACGCAGTATTTT,CASSIGQGLTDTQYF
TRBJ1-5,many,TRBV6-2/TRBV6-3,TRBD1,TGTGCCAGCAGACCTCAGGGGGGGGGCACGAATCAGCCCCAGCATTTT,CASRPQGGGTNQPQHF
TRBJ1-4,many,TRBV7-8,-,TGTGCCAGCAGTCGGTCAGGTGGACGGTATAATGAAAAACTGTTTTTT,CASSRSGGRYNEKLFF
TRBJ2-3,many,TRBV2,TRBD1,TGTGCCAGCAGTGAAAGCTCAGGGGGCGTTTTCACAGATACGCAGTATTTT,CASSESSGGVFTDTQYF
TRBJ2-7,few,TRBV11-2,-,TGTGCCAGCAGCTCCCCCGCACCCTACGAGCAGTACTTC,CASSSPAPYEQYF
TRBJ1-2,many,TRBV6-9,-,TGTGCCAGCAGTTACTCTGCCGGGTATGGCTACACCTTC,CASSYSAGYGYTF
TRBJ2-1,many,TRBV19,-,TGTGCCAGTAGTATAAACGCGGGGAATGAGCAGTTCTTC,CASSINAGNEQFF
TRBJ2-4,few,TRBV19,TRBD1,TGTGCCAGTAGTGCATGGGACAGGGGCTCGGGAGCCAAAAACATTCAGTACTTC,CASSAWDRGSGAKNIQYF
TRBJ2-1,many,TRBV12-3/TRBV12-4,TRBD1,TGTGCCAGCAGTCGGACAGGGACGAATCACAATGAGCAGTTCTTC,CASSRTGTNHNEQFF
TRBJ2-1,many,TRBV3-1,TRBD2,TGTGCCAGCAGCCCCTTGGGGGGGGGCAATGAGCAGTTCTTC,CASSPLGGGNEQFF
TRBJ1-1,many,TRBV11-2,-,TGTGCCAGCAGGCCTTTTCGGGGGAACACTGAAGCTTTCTTT,CASRPFRGNTEAFF
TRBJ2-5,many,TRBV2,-,TGTGCCAGCACCCCCTCACGGAACCAAGAGATCCAGTACTTC,CASTPSRNQEIQYF
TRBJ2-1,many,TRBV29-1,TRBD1,TGCAGCGTAGTAAGGGGGCGCGGAGGCAATGAGCAGTTCTTC,CSVVRGRGGNEQFF
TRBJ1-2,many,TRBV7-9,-,TGTGCCAGCGAGGGCGCCAGCAACTATGGCTACACCTTC,CASEGASNYGYTF
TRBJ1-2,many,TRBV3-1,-,TGTGCCAGCAGCCAAGGGCGGGGATTCGGCTACACCTTC,CASSQGRGFGYTF
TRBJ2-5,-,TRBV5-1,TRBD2,TGCGCCAGCAGCCGAACTAGCGGGGAGGAGGAGACCCAGTACTTC,CASSRTSGEEETQYF
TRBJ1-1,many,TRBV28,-,TGTGCAGGGGCCTCGTGGGACCTTAACACTGAAGCTTTCTTT,CAGASWDLNTEAFF
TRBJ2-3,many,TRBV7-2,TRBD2,TGTGCCAGCAGCTTCCGTCCAGCGGGGGCTAGCACAGATACGCAGTATTTT,CASSFRPAGASTDTQYF
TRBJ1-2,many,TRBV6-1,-,TGTGCCAGCAGTGGATACCTTGGAAGTGGTTATGGCTACACCTTC,CASSGYLGSGYGYTF
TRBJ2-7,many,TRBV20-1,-,TGCAGTGCTAGAGATCCGGGGACGAGGACCTACGAGCAGTACTTC,CSARDPGTRTYEQYF